A selection of T cell receptor beta chains follows, all from one sample in a study of T cell changes during pregnancy in multiple sclerosis. Produced via immunoSEQ multiplex PCR; TCRdb's table is partial and in-frame only. Found here are tens of thousands of clones, roughly 89% of them singletons; the top ten hold roughly 3%. Sequenced material: CD4+ T cells from peripheral blood mononuclear cells, taken in the first trimester of pregnancy. Source of these receptors: a female donor in good health, enrolled as a control in a pregnancy study. Both conserved end residues are part of each CDR3. The D gene is left open where the match is weak. The size entry is marked missing in some rows and otherwise reads once, few, many or a size class.

CDR3 protein: CASSPSGFEQYF
CDR3 DNA: TGTGCCAGCAGCCCCAGCGGGTTCGAGCAGTACTTC
clone size: once
V gene: TRBV5-4
J gene: TRBJ2-7
D gene: -

CDR3 protein: CASSLMTGSNTEAFF
CDR3 DNA: TGTGCCAGCAGCTTAATGACAGGGAGTAACACTGAAGCTTTCTTT
clone size: -
V gene: TRBV7-9
J gene: TRBJ1-1
D gene: TRBD1

CDR3 protein: CASSSGGPEQFF
CDR3 DNA: TGTGCCAGCAGTAGCGGGGGGCCGGAGCAGTTCTTC
clone size: -
V gene: TRBV2
J gene: TRBJ2-1
D gene: TRBD2

CDR3 protein: CASSDRGMGAFF
CDR3 DNA: TGTGCCAGCAGCGACAGGGGAATGGGGGCTTTCTTT
clone size: few
V gene: TRBV7-9
J gene: TRBJ1-1
D gene: TRBD1

CDR3 protein: CASSPAVRDRAYEQYF
CDR3 DNA: TGTGCCAGCAGCCCCGCCGTGAGGGACAGGGCCTACGAGCAGTACTTC
clone size: -
V gene: TRBV7-9
J gene: TRBJ2-7
D gene: TRBD1

CDR3 protein: CASSSRGAGSIDTQYF
CDR3 DNA: TGTGCCAGCAGTTCCAGGGGCGCAGGTAGTATAGATACGCAGTATTTT
clone size: -
V gene: TRBV28
J gene: TRBJ2-3
D gene: -

CDR3 protein: CASRQQGVGTEAFF
CDR3 DNA: TGTGCCAGCAGGCAACAGGGAGTTGGCACTGAAGCTTTCTTT
clone size: -
V gene: TRBV7-2
J gene: TRBJ1-1
D gene: -

CDR3 protein: CASRGGQGGETQYF
CDR3 DNA: TGTGCCAGCAGAGGGGGACAGGGAGGAGAGACCCAGTACTTC
clone size: -
V gene: TRBV28
J gene: TRBJ2-5
D gene: TRBD1

CDR3 protein: CACLARTGAPGEQYF
CDR3 DNA: TGTGCCTGCCTCGCCCGGACAGGCGCCCCGGGGGAGCAGTACTTC
clone size: -
V gene: TRBV30
J gene: TRBJ2-7
D gene: TRBD1

CDR3 protein: CASSVEGTSLGYEQYF
CDR3 DNA: TGTGCCAGCAGCGTAGAGGGGACTAGTCTTGGATACGAGCAGTACTTC
clone size: -
V gene: TRBV9
J gene: TRBJ2-7
D gene: TRBD2

CDR3 protein: CASSLGGLAFPEQFF
CDR3 DNA: TGTGCCAGCAGCTTGGGGGGACTAGCATTTCCTGAGCAGTTCTTC
clone size: -
V gene: TRBV7-3
J gene: TRBJ2-1
D gene: TRBD2

CDR3 protein: CASSGDGGYNSPLHF
CDR3 DNA: TGTGCCAGCAGCGGGGACGGGGGTTATAATTCACCCCTCCACTTT
clone size: medium-sized
V gene: TRBV5-6
J gene: TRBJ1-6
D gene: -

CDR3 protein: CASNRGRAETQYF
CDR3 DNA: TGTGCCAGCAACAGGGGCCGAGCGGAGACCCAGTACTTC
clone size: -
V gene: TRBV28
J gene: TRBJ2-5
D gene: TRBD1

CDR3 protein: CASSLIGSVLAGTGELFF
CDR3 DNA: TGTGCCAGCAGCTTAATCGGGTCGGTGTTAGCGGGAACCGGGGAGCTGTTTTTT
clone size: -
V gene: TRBV7-9
J gene: TRBJ2-2
D gene: TRBD2

CDR3 protein: CASIGRGRDTGELFF
CDR3 DNA: TGTGCCAGTATTGGGAGGGGGAGAGACACCGGGGAGCTGTTTTTT
clone size: -
V gene: TRBV19
J gene: TRBJ2-2
D gene: -

CDR3 protein: CASSETGYTEAFF
CDR3 DNA: TGTGCCAGCAGCGAAACAGGTTACACTGAAGCTTTCTTT
clone size: -
V gene: TRBV2
J gene: TRBJ1-1
D gene: -

CDR3 protein: CSVEDGGHYGYTF
CDR3 DNA: TGCAGCGTTGAAGACGGGGGTCACTATGGCTACACCTTC
clone size: once
V gene: TRBV29-1
J gene: TRBJ1-2
D gene: -

CDR3 protein: CASRSGNTGELFF
CDR3 DNA: TGCGCCAGCAGAAGCGGAAACACCGGGGAGCTGTTTTTT
clone size: -
V gene: TRBV5-1
J gene: TRBJ2-2
D gene: -